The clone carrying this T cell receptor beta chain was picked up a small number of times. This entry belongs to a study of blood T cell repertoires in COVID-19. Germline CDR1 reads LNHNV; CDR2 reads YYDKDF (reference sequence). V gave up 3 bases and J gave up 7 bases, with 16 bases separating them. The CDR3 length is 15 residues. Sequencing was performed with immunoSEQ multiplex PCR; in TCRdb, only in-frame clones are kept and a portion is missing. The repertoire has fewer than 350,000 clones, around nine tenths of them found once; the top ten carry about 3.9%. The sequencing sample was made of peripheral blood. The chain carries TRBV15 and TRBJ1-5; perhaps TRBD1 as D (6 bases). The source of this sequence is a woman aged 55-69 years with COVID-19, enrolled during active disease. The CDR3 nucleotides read TGTGCCACCAGCAGGGACCGGGGGGCTGTACAGCCCCAGCATTTT. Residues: CATSRDRGAVQPQHF.